This paragraph covers one TCR beta chain sequence. Its antigen remains unknown. The record originates from a study of vaccination effects on CD4 cells after COVID-19. The CDR3 runs 16 residues. The V and J ends lost 6 bases and 5 bases, in that order; junction bases with no gene match: 13. CDR1 and CDR2 (germline): SGHTA, FQGTGA. Under the ViraFEST assay, PBMC were stimulated with viral peptide pools so that antigen-specific CD4+ T cells expanded. Sequencing was performed afterwards. Culture proceeded for under twelve days, and CD4+ T cells were then isolated. Neither prior SARS-CoV-2 infection nor positive nucleocapsid antibodies were present in the vaccine recipients. Assay used: immunoSEQ multiplex PCR; TCRdb lists only in-frame clones, some missing. The sample yields under 45,000 clones, under 75% seen once. General observations from the study: Long after vaccination, the clones induced by infection and by vaccine shrank markedly in size.

Material: CD4+ T cells from PBMCs cultured with HCoV-OC43 spike peptides, obtained before COVID-19 vaccination. As to subset: HCoV-OC43 spike overlapping peptide pool stimulation. This receptor was taken from a human donor who received a COVID-19 vaccine. V and J are TRBV7-3 and TRBJ2-1, with 7 positions matching TRBD1. The chain's CDR3 is CASRSSPGTVHNEQFF. The CDR3 nucleotides are TGTGCCAGCAGATCCTCTCCCGGGACAGTACACAATGAGCAGTTCTTC.